This T cell receptor (beta chain) was sequenced for a study of blood T cells in healthy people across ages. This CDR3 region has 15 residues. Germline loops: CDR1 LGHNA, CDR2 YNFKEQ. V was trimmed by 6 bases and J by 4 bases, leaving 18 bases between them. A second PCR, run for roughly 7 to 12 cycles, used a sample-barcoded 5' primer plus a J-beta primer mix. TCRdb analysed the 5' RACE reads with MiXCR anew, one entry per CDR3 protein. The table includes about 800,000 distinct CDR3 sequences, roughly 25% detected once. Healthy Caucasians from Russia aged about 6 to 100 served as donors. The sample was also linked to a second study, of T cells of mothers and their children. That report notes: Reads recorded for TCR beta CDR3 numbered over 8 million per mother and roughly 3 million per child. The study found slightly higher but non-significant overlap in related versus unrelated mother-child pairs.

Sequencing used blood. The chain combines TRBV4-2 with TRBJ1-2; D unresolved. This TCR derives from a boy aged 5-17 years in good health. CDR3 DNA: TGTGCCAGCAGTTTTCAGGTGGTAGGAGGCTATGGCTACACCTTC. Translation gives CASSFQVVGGYGYTF.